One TCR beta chain is described in this entry. The target antigen is unknown. This specimen belongs to a study of T cell responses to AZD1222 COVID-19 vaccine. Study outcomes and limitations: Among vaccine-associated CD4 TCRs, coverage spanned spike, with dominance at 160-218 and 743-854. Spike-specific TCR depth and breadth grew after two AZD1222 doses.

This CDR3 contains 13 residues. Between the trimmed V and J ends, which lost 4 bases and 3 bases, there was a span of 9 bases. Germline values: CDR1 KGHSH, CDR2 LQKENI. Data came from immunoSEQ multiplex PCR; TCRdb stores just in-frame clones and leaves some out. The sample has approximately 130,000 clones, around 85% seen once. The receptor was isolated from an adult in good health. The chain links TRBV18 to TRBJ1-1; D gene uncertain. Sequences were derived from peripheral blood, sampled on day 0 of AZD1222 vaccination. CDR3 DNA sequence: TGTGCCAGCTCACAGGGAGTAGACACTGAAGCTTTCTTT. This sequence encodes CASSQGVDTEAFF.